The entry that follows covers one T cell receptor (beta chain) sequence. The antigen is undetermined. The sample originates from a study of cytomegalovirus exposure and HLA in healthy donors. General study findings and limits: The study found most TCR sequences rare, yet found some public TCRs in many donors. The authors confirmed in vitro that a few CMV-associated chains were specific for CMV antigens. In a later analysis, CMV-associated beta chains were mostly HLA-associated, it appeared.

Use of 60 Vbeta and 13 Jbeta primers characterized the PCR. This table comes from immunoSEQ multiplex PCR, and its TCRdb copy is limited to in-frame clones, with some not included. There are about 120,000 clones in the sample; 75% occur only once, and 3% to 3.5% lies in the top ten. Donors likely had unrecorded immune exposures despite being nominally healthy when sampled. The CDR3 contains 13 residues. Trimming shortened V by 4 bases and J by 3 bases, and 10 bases separated the two germline ends. Germline assignment: CDR1 SGHRS and CDR2 YFSETQ. What was sequenced was PBMCs. This receptor was obtained from a woman in her fifties or sixties in good health and CMV-seronegative. V gene TRBV5-1 combines with J gene TRBJ1-2; possible D gene TRBD1, 6 bases. In DNA, the CDR3 is TGCGCCAGCAGCCTAGGACAGTACTATGGCTACACCTTC. As protein: CASSLGQYYGYTF.